This T cell receptor (beta chain) was recovered during a study of response to subunit inactivated influenza vaccine. MiXCR, run by TCRdb on the RT-PCR reads, gives a single entry per CDR3 protein. The sample lists some 570,000 distinct CDR3 sequences; approximately 10% were seen once. The trim removed 6 bases at V and 0 bases at J, leaving 6 bases unmatched. The CDR3 runs to 15 residues. Germline CDR1 and CDR2: SQVTM and ANQGSEA. Another study also made use of these data, one on T cells expressing NK-cell markers. That report notes: The TCR beta cDNA came from 5'RACE template switching with UMIs. Source material for TCR beta repertoires consisted of sorted CD3+CD56+NKG2C+, CD3+CD56+NKG2C- and CD3+CD56-NKG2C+ T cells. Sorting was restricted to alpha-beta TCR T cells by an anti-gamma-delta TCR antibody in several experiments. One observes that, in four donors, these clonotypes were also the leading ones within the CD3+CD56-NKG2C+ fraction. Clarity on HCMV specificity was lacking for the expanded NKG2C+ T cell clones.

This chain joins TRBV29-1 and TRBJ2-3; 10 nucleotides match TRBD2. The clonotype was recovered from a man between 50 and 59 years old who received an inactivated influenza vaccine. The input for sequencing was PBMCs from blood, taken on the day of vaccination. CDR3 region: CSVTSGATSTDTQYF. DNA for the CDR3: TGCAGCGTCACTAGCGGGGCCACTAGCACAGATACGCAGTATTTT.